Only a few counts were recorded for the clone carrying this TCR beta chain. The antigen is undetermined. Together with a sample-barcoded 5' primer, a J-beta primer mix was included in a second PCR lasting about 6 to 11 cycles. A single record per CDR3 protein comes from TCRdb applying MiXCR to the 5' RACE reads. The sample holds 700,000 to 900,000 distinct CDR3 sequences, roughly 50% seen once. The authors drew around 9.3 milliliters of peripheral blood from each donor. Researchers report isolating at least 6.5 million PBMCs per sample. This specimen comes from a study of blood T cells in healthy people across ages. Whole-study results and caveats: Long-lived and aged donors differed, with more naive CD4+ cells and higher diversity in the long-lived. CMV status of donors was not determined, possibly confounding expanded clonotype changes.

Material for sequencing was blood. The clonotype originates from an elderly man in good health.

CDR3 protein: CASSLSAEHRYAYF. The CDR3, as DNA: TGCGCCAGCAGCTTGAGCGCGGAGCACAGATACGCGTATTTT. V and J are TRBV5-1 and TRBJ2-3; D not certain. The V and J ends lost 1 base and 14 bases respectively, with 20 bases between them. Germline values: CDR1 SGHRS, CDR2 YFSETQ. CDR3 length: 14 amino acids.